The 6 T cell receptor beta chains below all came from one sample that was sequenced in a study of blood T cells in healthy people across ages. Through a sample-barcoded 5' primer and a J-beta primer mix, a second PCR was run for roughly 6 to 11 cycles. TCRdb passed the 5' RACE reads through MiXCR, listing each CDR3 protein once. In the table there are approximately 1,000,000 distinct CDR3 sequences, more than 40% of which are singletons. The sample was blood. These receptors all stem from a woman in her sixties or seventies in good health.

The chain recombines TRBV29-1 with TRBJ1-2; 9 bases are a match to TRBD1. Germline V CDR1 and CDR2: SQVTM, ANQGSEA. This CDR3 contains 11 residues. The V and J ends lost 7 bases and 7 bases, in that order; junction bases with no gene match: 4. The CDR3 coding sequence is TGCAGCGCCCGGGACAGGGCTGGCTACACCTTC. It translates to CSARDRAGYTF.

The table lists this clonotype with a few counts. The V call is TRBV20-1, the J call TRBJ2-5; D not certain. The V gene's germline CDR1 is DFQATT and CDR2 SNEGSKA (reference sequence). Trimming stripped 3 bases from V and 4 bases from J, with 9 bases between. CDR3 size: 12 residues. The CDR3 coding sequence is TGCAGTGCTAGGGGGATCGGAGAGACCCAGTACTTC. Its translation is CSARGIGETQYF.

This clonotype has just a few counts. The chain links TRBV28 to TRBJ2-7; D is possibly TRBD1 or TRBD2 (5 bases each). V was trimmed by 8 bases and J by 3 bases, leaving 17 bases between them. The V gene's germline CDR1 is MDHEN and CDR2 SYDVKM. This CDR3 has 14 residues. CDR3 coding DNA: TGTGCCAGCGTTGGGAGAGGGGCTCACTACGAGCAGTACTTC. Translated, it gives CASVGRGAHYEQYF.

The J gene is TRBJ1-2, the V gene TRBV5-1, with D possibly being TRBD1 (6 bases). CDR3 size: 16 residues. The germline V and J ends were trimmed by 0 bases and 4 bases, with 16 bases remaining between them. The germline V gene encodes CDR1 SGHRS and CDR2 YFSETQ. CDR3 in amino acids: CASSLEGGPTAYGYTF. Here the CDR3 DNA reads TGCGCCAGCAGCTTGGAGGGGGGTCCCACGGCCTATGGCTACACCTTC.

This chain connects TRBV29-1 to TRBJ2-1; D unresolved. The V end was cut by 8 bases, the J end by 5 bases, with 13 bases between. Germline V lookup: CDR1 SQVTM, CDR2 ANQGSEA. This CDR3 region has 12 residues. The CDR3 sequence is CSSKPNDNEQFF. CDR3 in DNA: TGCAGCTCTAAGCCGAATGACAATGAGCAGTTCTTC.

The chain has TRBV27 and TRBJ2-3; 9 nucleotides align to TRBD2. Per the germline V gene, CDR1 is MNHEY and CDR2 is SMNVEV (reference sequence). Germline trimming cut 6 bases from V and 2 bases from J; bases unmatched to any gene: 12. The CDR3 spans 17 residues. CDR3 residues: CASRTGLARGFTDTQYF. The CDR3 DNA is TGTGCCAGCAGGACGGGACTAGCCCGAGGGTTCACAGATACGCAGTATTTT.